This is a list of T cell receptor beta chains from one sample in a study of OX40 agonist ivuxolimab in advanced cancers. The protocol was immunoSEQ multiplex PCR, while the TCRdb copy is restricted to in-frame clones and leaves out a portion. The table lists roughly 7,700 clones, about four fifths of them singletons, with about 37% in the top ten. The material sequenced was CD4+ or CD8+ T cells sorted from blood, taken in a trial of the OX40 agonist ivuxolimab. The receptors come from an adult with an advanced solid tumor such as melanoma, head and neck, liver or kidney cancer. The CDR3 runs from the conserved cysteine through the conserved F or W. Fields, in order: D gene, J gene, V gene, CDR3 protein. D genes are given only for firm matches.

>-|TRBJ1-1|TRBV4-3
CASSQVSRGEGAFF
>-|TRBJ2-1|TRBV6-4
CASSDSRNPYYNEQFF
>-|TRBJ2-7|TRBV12-5
CASATDSSYEQYF
>-|TRBJ1-5|TRBV28
CASSLFQDRGQPQHF
>TRBD1|TRBJ2-3|TRBV7-2
CASSLLGQGDTQYF
>TRBD1|TRBJ1-5|TRBV4-1
CASSLRQGQHQPQHF
>TRBD1|TRBJ1-2|TRBV10-3
CAISESPTGTGDDGYTF
>TRBD2|TRBJ2-7|TRBV28
CASTMGGNHEQYF
>-|TRBJ1-5|TRBV4-3
CASSQGTENQPQHF
>TRBD2|TRBJ2-1|TRBV7-2
CASSLEGLGVNEQFF
>-|TRBJ2-1|TRBV15
CATSRDRGGGSEQFF
>TRBD1|TRBJ1-1|TRBV6-5
CASRRGQVNTEAFF
>TRBD2|TRBJ2-5|TRBV7-2
CASSPTGGTQYF
>-|TRBJ2-1|TRBV5-6
CASSHGTLPYNEQFF
>-|TRBJ2-5|TRBV4-3
CASSQDRWETQYF
>-|TRBJ2-7|TRBV15
CATSRDQLQSSYEQYF
>-|TRBJ2-3|TRBV5-4
CASSLRGSTDTQYF
>-|TRBJ2-5|TRBV4-3
CASSQEGGPKETQYF
>TRBD1|TRBJ2-5|TRBV19
CASSLNRGLEETQYF
>-|TRBJ2-3|TRBV29-1
CSVEGGAVTDTQYF
>-|TRBJ2-1|TRBV7-2
CASSLAPSPGGSYNEQFF
>TRBD2|TRBJ2-7|TRBV9
CASSVESGSYEQYF
>TRBD1|TRBJ2-7|TRBV19
CASSIGQGYEQYF
>-|TRBJ2-5|TRBV5-5
CASGQQGAETQYF
>-|TRBJ1-5|TRBV7-9
CASSKDPNQPQHF
>TRBD1|TRBJ2-7|TRBV27
CASSSQTGEYLEQYF
>TRBD1|TRBJ1-4|TRBV29-1
CSVYQGGEKLFF
>-|TRBJ1-1|TRBV6-6
CASSLIPGTVNTEAFF
>TRBD2|TRBJ2-5|TRBV19
CASSWTSGRARETQYF
>-|TRBJ2-3|TRBV5-4
CASSLDGSDTQYF
>-|TRBJ2-1|TRBV13
CASSPGPHNEQFF
>-|TRBJ1-1|TRBV7-9
CASSLPRHTNTEAFF
>-|-|TRBV19
CASSNLRLGLTYEQYF
>-|TRBJ1-5|TRBV14
CATFDGDLRNQPQHF
>-|TRBJ2-1|TRBV6-1
CASKGPPNEQFF
>-|TRBJ1-4|TRBV28
CASRRGGRDEKLFF
>-|TRBJ1-2|TRBV6-5
CASSLSRAHNYGYTF
>-|TRBJ2-7|TRBV19
CASSIGGLYYEQYF
>TRBD1|TRBJ2-7|TRBV28
CASSLLTGAYEQYF
>TRBD1|TRBJ2-7|TRBV27
CASSLSPGQGYEQYF
>-|TRBJ2-2|TRBV7-9
CASSFGGESPTGELFF
>TRBD1|TRBJ1-2|TRBV4-3
CASSPDRGHGYTF
>-|TRBJ2-1|TRBV30
CAWSPTHNEQFF
>-|TRBJ2-5|TRBV19
CASSIRLAQEVFLETQYF
>-|TRBJ2-7|TRBV7-2
CASSPVGWDERREQYF
>-|TRBJ2-2|TRBV6-5
CASRGRGAGELFF
>TRBD1|TRBJ1-1|TRBV27
CASSLTGWNTEAFF
>-|TRBJ2-5|TRBV4-3
CASSQDFGQPWGTQYF
>TRBD1|TRBJ2-7|TRBV19
CASSITGGDEQYF
>-|TRBJ2-3|TRBV7-8
CASSLGGADTQYF
>TRBD2|TRBJ2-1|TRBV7-9
CASLRTLAGYNEQFF
>TRBD1|TRBJ1-2|TRBV2
CASSEQGAGGYTF
>-|TRBJ1-2|TRBV4-2
CASSQGADRTEGTRYGYTF
>-|TRBJ2-7|TRBV11-2
CASSLVIYEQYF
>-|TRBJ2-5|TRBV9
CASSGRGETQYF
>TRBD2|TRBJ2-1|TRBV7-8
CASSLTPSGGRNEQFF
>TRBD1|TRBJ1-4|TRBV6-1
CAISDRGGEKLFF
>TRBD2|TRBJ2-5|TRBV11-2
CASSPPGGSLETQYF